This T cell receptor beta chain emerged from a study of shared clonotypes between healthy human individuals. Germline values: CDR1 SNHLY, CDR2 FYNNEI. Deletions cut 7 bases from V and 7 bases from J, with 17 bases between. The CDR3 extends over 14 amino acids. Adults of Caucasian background living in Nashville, Tennessee made up all donors. From CD4+ cells came CD45RA+ naive and CD45RA-negative memory subsets. Study results and limitations: At large depth, rarefaction still showed sorted-subset sequencing to be incomplete. In contrast to clonotypes shared by all four donors, non-shared clonotypes had lower generation probabilities.

Details on this clone: Its matching antigen is unknown.

Generated by immunoSEQ multiplex PCR, the TCRdb table keeps only in-frame clones and is missing some. The sample has 2 million to 2.5 million clones, 85% to 95% seen once. This clonotype was sampled from a man between 18 and 29 years old in good health. Some clones in this sample may be carry-over from other donors' samples. The rearrangement uses TRBV2 and TRBJ2-1; a weak D match, TRBD2 (5 bases). Sequenced sample: naive CD4+ T cells from PBMCs. Subset meaning: CD45RA+ positively selected. The DNA of the CDR3 is TGTGCCAGCATAGTCCCCGGGGATACGAATGAGCAGTTCTTC. It encodes CASIVPGDTNEQFF.